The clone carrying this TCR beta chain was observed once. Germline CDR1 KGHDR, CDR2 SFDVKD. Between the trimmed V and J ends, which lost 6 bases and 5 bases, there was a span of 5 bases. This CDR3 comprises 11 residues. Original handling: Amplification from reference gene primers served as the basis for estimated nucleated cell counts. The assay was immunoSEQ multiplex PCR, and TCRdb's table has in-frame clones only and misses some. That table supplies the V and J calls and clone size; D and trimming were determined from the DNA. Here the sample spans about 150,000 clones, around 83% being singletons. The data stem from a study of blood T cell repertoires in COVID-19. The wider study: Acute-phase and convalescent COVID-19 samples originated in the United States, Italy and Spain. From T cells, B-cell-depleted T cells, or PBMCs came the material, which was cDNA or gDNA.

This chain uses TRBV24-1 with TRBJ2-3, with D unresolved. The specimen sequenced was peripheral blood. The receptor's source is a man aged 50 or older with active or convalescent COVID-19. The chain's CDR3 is CATSHGDTQYF. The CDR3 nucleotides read TGTGCCACCAGTCACGGAGATACGCAGTATTTT.